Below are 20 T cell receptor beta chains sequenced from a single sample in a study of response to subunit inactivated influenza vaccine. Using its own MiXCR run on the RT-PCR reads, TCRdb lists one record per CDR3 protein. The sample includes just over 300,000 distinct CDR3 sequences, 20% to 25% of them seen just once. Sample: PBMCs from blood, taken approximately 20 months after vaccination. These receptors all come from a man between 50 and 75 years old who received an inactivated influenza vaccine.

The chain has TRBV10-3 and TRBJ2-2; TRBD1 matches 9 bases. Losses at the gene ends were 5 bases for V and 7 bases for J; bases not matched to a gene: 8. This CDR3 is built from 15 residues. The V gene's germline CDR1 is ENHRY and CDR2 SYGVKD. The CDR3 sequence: CAISPGQGTGGELFF. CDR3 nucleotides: TGTGCCATCAGTCCGGGACAGGGTACCGGCGGGGAGCTGTTTTTT.

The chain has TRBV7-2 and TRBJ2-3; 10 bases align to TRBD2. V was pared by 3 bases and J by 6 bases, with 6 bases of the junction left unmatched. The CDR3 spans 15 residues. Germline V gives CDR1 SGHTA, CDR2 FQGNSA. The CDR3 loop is CASSFAGTSDDTQYF. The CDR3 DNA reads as TGTGCCAGCAGCTTCGCCGGGACTAGCGACGATACGCAGTATTTT.

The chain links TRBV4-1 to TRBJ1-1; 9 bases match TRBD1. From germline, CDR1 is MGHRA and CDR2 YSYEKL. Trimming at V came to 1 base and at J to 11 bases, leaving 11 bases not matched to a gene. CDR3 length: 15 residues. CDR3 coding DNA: TGCGCCAGCAGCCAAGGGCCACAGGGGGCACGAGGGGCTTTCTTT. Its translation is CASSQGPQGARGAFF.

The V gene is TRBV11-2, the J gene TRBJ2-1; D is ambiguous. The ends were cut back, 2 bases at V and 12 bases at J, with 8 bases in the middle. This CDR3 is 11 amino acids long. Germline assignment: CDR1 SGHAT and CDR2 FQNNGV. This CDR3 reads CASSLTWGQFF. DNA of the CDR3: TGTGCCAGCAGCTTAACATGGGGGCAGTTCTTC. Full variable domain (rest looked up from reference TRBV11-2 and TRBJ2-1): EAGVAQSPRYKIIEKRQSVAFWCNPISGHATLYWYQQILGQGPKLLIQFQNNGVVDDSQLPKDRFSAERLKGVDSTLKIQPAKLEDSAVYLCASSLTWGQFFGPGTRLTVL.

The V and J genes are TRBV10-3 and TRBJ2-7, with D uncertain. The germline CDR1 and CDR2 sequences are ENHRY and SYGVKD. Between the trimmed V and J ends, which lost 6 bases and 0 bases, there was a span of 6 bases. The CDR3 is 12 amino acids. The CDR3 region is CAIRLSSYEQYF. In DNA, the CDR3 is TGTGCCATCAGGCTGAGCTCCTACGAGCAGTACTTC.

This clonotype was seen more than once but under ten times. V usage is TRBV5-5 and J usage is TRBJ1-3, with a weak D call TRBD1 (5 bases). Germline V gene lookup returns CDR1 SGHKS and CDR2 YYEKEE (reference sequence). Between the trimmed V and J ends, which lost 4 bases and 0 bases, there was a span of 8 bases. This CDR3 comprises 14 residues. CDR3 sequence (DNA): TGTGCCAGCAGCGACGACAGCTCTGGAAACACCATATATTTT. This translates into CASSDDSSGNTIYF.

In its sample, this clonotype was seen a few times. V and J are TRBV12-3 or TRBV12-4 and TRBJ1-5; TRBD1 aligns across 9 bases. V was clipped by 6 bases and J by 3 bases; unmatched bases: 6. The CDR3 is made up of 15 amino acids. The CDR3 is CASSRGTGLNQPQHF. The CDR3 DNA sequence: TGTGCCAGCAGCCGTGGGACAGGGCTCAATCAGCCCCAGCATTTT.

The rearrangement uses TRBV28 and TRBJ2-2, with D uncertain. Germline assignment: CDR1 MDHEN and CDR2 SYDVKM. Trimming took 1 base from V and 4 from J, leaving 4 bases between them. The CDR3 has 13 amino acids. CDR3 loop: CASSLFVTGELFF. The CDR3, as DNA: TGTGCCAGCAGTTTATTTGTCACCGGGGAGCTGTTTTTT.

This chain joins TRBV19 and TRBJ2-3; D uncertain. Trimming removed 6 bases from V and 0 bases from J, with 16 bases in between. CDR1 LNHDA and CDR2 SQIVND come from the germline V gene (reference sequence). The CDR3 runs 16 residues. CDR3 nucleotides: TGTGCCAGTAGGATAAGTCCGAGTTCGAGCACAGATACGCAGTATTTT. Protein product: CASRISPSSSTDTQYF. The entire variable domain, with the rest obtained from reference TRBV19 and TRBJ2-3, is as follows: DGGITQSPKYLFRKEGQNVTLSCEQNLNHDAMYWYRQDPGQGLRLIYYSQIVNDFQKGDIAEGYSVSREKKESFPLTVTSAQKNPTAFYLCASRISPSSSTDTQYFGPGTRLTVL.

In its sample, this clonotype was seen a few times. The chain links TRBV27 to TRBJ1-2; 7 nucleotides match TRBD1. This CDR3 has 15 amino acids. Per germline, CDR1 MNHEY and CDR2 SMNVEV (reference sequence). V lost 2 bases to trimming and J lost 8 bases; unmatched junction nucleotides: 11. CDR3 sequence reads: CASSLGWGDSRGYTF. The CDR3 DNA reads TGTGCCAGCAGTTTAGGGTGGGGGGACAGTCGGGGCTACACCTTC.

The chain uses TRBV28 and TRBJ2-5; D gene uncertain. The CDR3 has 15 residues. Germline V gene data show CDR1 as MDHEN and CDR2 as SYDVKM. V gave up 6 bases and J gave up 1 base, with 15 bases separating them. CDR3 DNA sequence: TGTGCCAGCAGCTATGAGAGGCTTCTCCAAGAGACCCAGTACTTC. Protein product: CASSYERLLQETQYF.

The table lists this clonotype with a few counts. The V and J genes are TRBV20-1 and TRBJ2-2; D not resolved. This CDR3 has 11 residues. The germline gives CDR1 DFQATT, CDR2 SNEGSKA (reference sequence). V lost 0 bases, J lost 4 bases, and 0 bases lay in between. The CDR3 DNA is TGCAGTGCTAGAGACACCGGGGAGCTGTTTTTT. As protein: CSARDTGELFF.

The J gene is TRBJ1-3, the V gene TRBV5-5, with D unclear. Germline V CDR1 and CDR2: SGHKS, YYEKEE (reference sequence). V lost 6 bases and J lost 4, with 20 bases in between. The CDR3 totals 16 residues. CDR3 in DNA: TGTGCCAGCAACAAATTTGGGGAGTTTGCCGGAAACACCATATATTTT. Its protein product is CASNKFGEFAGNTIYF. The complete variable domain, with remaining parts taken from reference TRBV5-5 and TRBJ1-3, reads DAGVTQSPTHLIKTRGQQVTLRCSPISGHKSVSWYQQVLGQGPQFIFQYYEKEERGRGNFPDRFSARQFPNYSSELNVNALLLGDSALYLCASNKFGEFAGNTIYFGEGSWLTVV.

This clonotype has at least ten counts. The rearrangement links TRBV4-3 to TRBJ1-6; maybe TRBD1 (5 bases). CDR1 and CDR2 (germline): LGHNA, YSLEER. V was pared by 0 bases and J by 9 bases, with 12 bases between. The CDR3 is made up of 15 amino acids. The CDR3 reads CASSQDLAGFSPLHF. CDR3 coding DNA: TGCGCCAGCAGCCAAGACTTGGCAGGGTTTTCACCCCTCCACTTT.

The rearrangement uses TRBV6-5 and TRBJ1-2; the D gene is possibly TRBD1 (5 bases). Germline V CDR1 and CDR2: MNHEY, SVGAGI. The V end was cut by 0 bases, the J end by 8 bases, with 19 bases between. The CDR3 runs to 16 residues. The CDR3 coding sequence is TGTGCCAGCAGTTACTCGATGGGGCAGGGCCTGGCCGGCTACACCTTC. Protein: CASSYSMGQGLAGYTF.

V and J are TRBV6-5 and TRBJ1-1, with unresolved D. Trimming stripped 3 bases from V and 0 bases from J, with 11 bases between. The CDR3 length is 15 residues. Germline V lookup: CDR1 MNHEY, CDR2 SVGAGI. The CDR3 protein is CASSYFQMMNTEAFF. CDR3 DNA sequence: TGTGCCAGCAGTTATTTCCAGATGATGAACACTGAAGCTTTCTTT.

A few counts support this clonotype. For the CDR3, the DNA is TGCAGTGCCCCCCAACCCGGGACAGGGGGGAATGGCTACACCTTC. Its protein is CSAPQPGTGGNGYTF. The chain is built from TRBV20-1 and TRBJ1-2; 11 bases line up with TRBD1. The CDR3 has 15 residues. The germline gives CDR1 DFQATT, CDR2 SNEGSKA (reference sequence). J was trimmed by 6 bases and V by 6 bases; bases with no gene match: 12.

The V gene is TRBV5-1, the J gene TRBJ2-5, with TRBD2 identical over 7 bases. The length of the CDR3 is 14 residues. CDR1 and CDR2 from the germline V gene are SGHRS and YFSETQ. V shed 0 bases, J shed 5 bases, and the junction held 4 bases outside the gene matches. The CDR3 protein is CASSLVAGVETQYF. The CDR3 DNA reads TGCGCCAGCAGCTTGGTTGCGGGAGTTGAGACCCAGTACTTC.

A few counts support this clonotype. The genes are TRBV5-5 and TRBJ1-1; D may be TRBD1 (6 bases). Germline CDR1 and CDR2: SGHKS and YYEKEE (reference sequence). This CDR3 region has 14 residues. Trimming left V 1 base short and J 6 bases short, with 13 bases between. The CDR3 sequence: CASSLNARGPEAFF. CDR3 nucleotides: TGTGCCAGCAGCTTGAACGCCAGGGGACCTGAAGCTTTCTTT. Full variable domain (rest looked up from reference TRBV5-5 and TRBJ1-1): DAGVTQSPTHLIKTRGQQVTLRCSPISGHKSVSWYQQVLGQGPQFIFQYYEKEERGRGNFPDRFSARQFPNYSSELNVNALLLGDSALYLCASSLNARGPEAFFGQGTRLTVV.

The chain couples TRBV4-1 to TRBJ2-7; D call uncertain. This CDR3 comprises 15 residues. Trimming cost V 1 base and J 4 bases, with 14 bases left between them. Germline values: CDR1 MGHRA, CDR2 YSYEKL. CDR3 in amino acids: CASSQGQRNLYEQYF. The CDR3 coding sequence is TGCGCCAGCAGCCAAGGCCAGCGCAACTTATACGAGCAGTACTTC.